This T cell receptor (beta chain) was sequenced during a study of spatial heterogeneity in lung cancer. Time point of the sample: sample taken at primary tumor resection. Study-wide results and limits: The study found that expanded intratumoral alpha and beta TCR counts tracked tumor mutation counts.

Germline V lookup: CDR1 LGHNA, CDR2 YNFKEQ. This CDR3 contains 15 residues. V trimming: 4 bases; J trimming: 7 bases; junction bases outside the gene matches: 5. This clonotype was seen ten or more times. What it recognizes is unknown. TCRdb reprocessed the 5' RACE reads with MiXCR, giving one entry per CDR3 protein. The repertoire holds a few thousand distinct CDR3 sequences, with approximately 8.4% as singletons. V is TRBV4-2 and J is TRBJ2-1, with 12 nucleotides matching TRBD2. The sample consisted of lung tumor tissue, taken at surgery. This clonotype was obtained from a female donor with early-stage non-small cell lung cancer. The CDR3 is CASSLGTSGWNEQFF. DNA of the CDR3: TGTGCCAGCAGCCTCGGGACTAGCGGGTGGAATGAGCAGTTCTTC.